What follows are 17 T cell receptor beta chains derived from one specimen sequenced in a study of shared clonotypes between healthy human individuals. TCRdb's table, derived via immunoSEQ multiplex PCR, lists solely in-frame clones and lacks some. The profile shows some 2.4 million clones, 93% of them singletons. Sequencing was carried out using naive CD4+ T cells from PBMCs. The subset is: CD45RA+ positively selected. The receptors were sampled from a man younger than 30 in good health. Some clones in this sample may be carry-over from other donors' samples.

The V call is TRBV9, the J call TRBJ2-5, with 9 bases identical to TRBD1. The CDR3 has 14 amino acids. Trimming at V came to 1 base and at J to 4 bases, leaving 2 bases not matched to a gene. In germline, CDR1 is SGDLS, CDR2 YYNGEE. The CDR3 coding sequence is TGTGCCAGCAGCGTACAGGGACAGGGAGAGACCCAGTACTTC. It encodes CASSVQGQGETQYF.

V is TRBV7-9 and J is TRBJ1-1, with 8 bases identical to TRBD1. Trimming cost V 11 bases and J 4 bases; bases outside gene matches: 18. CDR1 and CDR2 from the germline V gene are SEHNR and FQNEAQ (reference sequence). This CDR3 contains 16 residues. The chain's CDR3 is CAGNRGRGHEGTEAFF. CDR3 nucleotides: TGTGCCGGCAACAGGGGCAGGGGGCATGAGGGCACTGAAGCTTTCTTT.

The V gene is TRBV6-5, the J gene TRBJ1-1; the match to TRBD1 covers 7 bases. There are 15 residues in the CDR3. V gave up 5 bases and J gave up 4 bases; unmatched junction bases: 10. Per germline, CDR1 MNHEY and CDR2 SVGAGI. CDR3 DNA: TGTGCCAGCAGTCCGAGGACAGGCATAGGCACTGAAGCTTTCTTT. Translating it yields CASSPRTGIGTEAFF.

The V gene is TRBV9, the J gene TRBJ2-5; TRBD2 agrees at 8 bases. Germline V CDR1 and CDR2: SGDLS, YYNGEE. V was clipped by 0 bases and J by 1 base; unmatched bases: 11. The CDR3 is 18 residues long. The CDR3, as DNA: TGTGCCAGCAGCGTAGGTGGGGGATTAGCGGGGTTCCAAGAGACCCAGTACTTC. Its translation is CASSVGGGLAGFQETQYF.

The chain is built from TRBV7-2 and TRBJ2-7; 10 positions match TRBD2. This CDR3 is built from 15 residues. Germline V gene sequence: CDR1 SGHTA, CDR2 FQGNSA. V was clipped by 2 bases and J by 2 bases; unmatched bases: 3. CDR3 nucleotides: TGTGCCAGCAGCTTAAGAGCGGGAGGGCCCTACGAGCAGTACTTC. It encodes CASSLRAGGPYEQYF. Complete variable domain (other parts from reference TRBV7-2 and TRBJ2-7): GAGVSQSPSNKVTEKGKDVELRCDPISGHTALYWYRQSLGQGLEFLIYFQGNSAPDKSGLPSDRFSAERTGGSVSTLTIQRTQQEDSAVYLCASSLRAGGPYEQYFGPGTRLTVT.

This chain joins TRBV5-1 and TRBJ2-5; D might be TRBD1 (6 bases). CDR1 is SGHRS and CDR2 is YFSETQ in the germline V gene. Trimming pared 0 bases from V and 4 bases from J, leaving 16 bases between. This CDR3 comprises 16 residues. DNA for the CDR3: TGCGCCAGCAGCTTGGGTGCCAGGGGAATTGGAGAGACCCAGTACTTC. Its protein product is CASSLGARGIGETQYF.

The chain employs TRBV5-1 and TRBJ2-2; the match to TRBD2 covers 8 bases. The V segment lost 2 bases and the J segment 0 bases; nucleotides outside the gene matches: 6. CDR3 size: 17 residues. CDR1 is SGHRS, CDR2 YFSETQ, per germline. CDR3 amino acids: CASSFTSGWTNTGELFF. CDR3 bases: TGCGCCAGCAGCTTCACTAGCGGTTGGACGAACACCGGGGAGCTGTTTTTT.

To note about this clone: Other DNA sequences from this sample encode an identical CDR3 as well. This chain joins TRBV28 and TRBJ1-2, with D possibly TRBD1 on 5 matching bases. Germline assignment: CDR1 MDHEN and CDR2 SYDVKM. The CDR3 spans 12 residues. Trimming took 5 bases from V and 4 from J, leaving 8 bases between them. CDR3 loop: CASSTRGYGYTF. In nucleotides, the CDR3 is TGTGCCAGCAGTACAAGGGGCTATGGCTACACCTTC.

V is TRBV28 and J is TRBJ2-7; possibly TRBD2 for D (5 bases). Germline V gene sequence: CDR1 MDHEN, CDR2 SYDVKM. Trimming left V 11 bases short and J 3 bases short, with 20 bases between. The CDR3 covers 14 residues. The CDR3 loop is CAATEGTTIYEQYF. The CDR3, as DNA: TGTGCCGCAACTGAGGGCACGACCATCTACGAGCAGTACTTC.

The chain has TRBV19 and TRBJ1-4; D is ambiguous. V lost 3 bases to trimming and J lost 6 bases, with 2 bases between them. Germline V gene data show CDR1 as LNHDA and CDR2 as SQIVND (reference sequence). The length of the CDR3 is 11 residues. CDR3: CASSIYEKLFF. CDR3 DNA sequence: TGTGCCAGTAGTATCTATGAAAAACTGTTTTTT.

This rearrangement joins TRBV9 to TRBJ2-3; tentative D call: TRBD2 (5 bases). Trimming left V 1 base short and J 3 bases short, with 12 bases between. This CDR3 has 15 amino acids. Germline V lookup: CDR1 SGDLS, CDR2 YYNGEE. CDR3 nucleotides: TGTGCCAGCAGCGTACTGGGGAGTGGTACAGATACGCAGTATTTT. Amino acids: CASSVLGSGTDTQYF.

This chain joins TRBV7-2 and TRBJ2-5, with D unresolved. CDR3 length equals 13 residues. The germline V gene encodes CDR1 SGHTA and CDR2 FQGNSA. Trimming left V 4 bases short and J 2 bases short, with 8 bases between. CDR3: CASSSLTQETQYF. DNA for the CDR3: TGTGCCAGCAGCTCCCTGACACAAGAGACCCAGTACTTC.

The chain carries TRBV6-6 and TRBJ1-1; D perhaps matches TRBD1 (6 bases). The CDR3 covers 14 residues. The germline V and J ends were trimmed by 2 bases and 6 bases, with 13 bases remaining between them. Germline CDR1 and CDR2: MNHNY and SVGAGI (reference sequence). CDR3 sequence reads: CASSYGRGRAEAFF. The DNA of the CDR3 is TGTGCCAGCAGTTACGGGCGGGGGCGCGCTGAAGCTTTCTTT.

Note on this clone: The identical CDR3 is also encoded by other nucleotide sequences in the sample. The rearrangement links TRBV7-3 to TRBJ2-3; D perhaps matches TRBD2 (5 bases). CDR1 and CDR2 from the germline V gene are SGHTA and FQGTGA. CDR3 size: 14 residues. The V end lost 1 base, the J end lost 3 bases, and 8 bases lay between the germline ends. CDR3: CASSLIPGTDTQYF. In DNA form, the CDR3 reads TGTGCCAGCAGCTTAATCCCGGGGACAGATACGCAGTATTTT.

This clone has more than one count but fewer than ten. The chain uses TRBV6-1 and TRBJ2-4, with D perhaps matching TRBD1 (5 bases). Trimming cost V 0 bases and J 1 base, with 7 bases left between them. The CDR3 has 15 amino acids. Germline V lookup: CDR1 MNHNS, CDR2 SASEGT. The CDR3 sequence is CASSEAYRAKNIQYF. The CDR3 DNA reads TGTGCCAGCAGTGAAGCATACAGGGCCAAAAACATTCAGTACTTC.

The J gene is TRBJ2-3, the V gene TRBV19, with TRBD1 matching over 7 bases. The CDR3 sequence is 14 residues long. The ends lost 4 bases at V and 0 bases at J; junction bases unmatched: 1. The germline V gene encodes CDR1 LNHDA and CDR2 SQIVND (reference sequence). Here the CDR3 DNA reads TGTGCCAGTAGTAAGGGGGCGAGCACAGATACGCAGTATTTT. This encodes CASSKGASTDTQYF.

This clone was found once. The J gene is TRBJ1-2, the V gene TRBV7-8; 7 nucleotides line up with TRBD1. The J segment lost 0 bases and the V segment lost 3 bases, leaving 7 bases of the junction unmatched. The CDR3 is made up of 16 amino acids. Germline lookup yields CDR1 SGHVS and CDR2 FQNEAQ. The CDR3 DNA reads as TGTGCCAGCAGCTTGACAGGGAACCCTTCTAACTATGGCTACACCTTC. This encodes CASSLTGNPSNYGYTF. The entire variable domain, with the rest obtained from reference TRBV7-8 and TRBJ1-2, is as follows: GAGVSQSPRYKVAKRGQDVALRCDPISGHVSLFWYQQALGQGPEFLTYFQNEAQLDKSGLPSDRFFAERPEGSVSTLKIQRTQQEDSAVYLCASSLTGNPSNYGYTFGSGTRLTVV.